The 22 T cell receptor beta chains listed next were all sequenced from one sample in a study of molecular identifiers for immune sequencing clone quantification. MiXCR, applied by TCRdb to the PCR reads, yields one record per CDR3 protein. Of hundreds of thousands of distinct CDR3 sequences listed, about a quarter are singletons. Material for sequencing was naive CD8+ T cells from blood, with Jurkat cell RNA spiked in. The subset here: FACS-sorted CD8+CD4-CCR7+CD45RA+ naive T cells. The receptors were gathered from a human donor in good health. Some libraries in this study had Jurkat cell RNA spiked in.

The rearrangement uses TRBV11-2 and TRBJ2-5; no clear D gene. The CDR3 sequence is 15 residues long. Deletions cut 1 base from V and 5 bases from J, with 14 bases between. The germline V gene has CDR1 SGHAT and CDR2 FQNNGV. The CDR3: CASSLGYPLRETQYF. The CDR3 region has the DNA TGTGCCAGCAGCTTAGGATATCCTCTTCGGGAGACCCAGTACTTC.

The chain links TRBV27 to TRBJ1-5; no firm D call. Trimming left V 7 bases short and J 3 bases short, with 13 bases between. The germline gives CDR1 MNHEY, CDR2 SMNVEV (reference sequence). The CDR3 has 14 amino acids. The CDR3 is CASKLVGANQPQHF. The CDR3 DNA sequence: TGTGCCAGCAAACTAGTGGGAGCCAATCAGCCCCAGCATTTT.

Comments on this clonotype: Since a much larger clone is just one base distant, this may be a read error. The chain links TRBV25-1 to TRBJ2-7; perhaps TRBD2 as D (6 bases). Trimming took off 6 bases at V and 5 bases at J, with 11 bases between the two ends. Germline lookup yields CDR1 MGHDK and CDR2 SYGVNS. The CDR3 covers 12 residues. CDR3 sequence (DNA): TGTGCCAGCAGCTGGGGGGATGACGAGCAGTACTTC. It translates to CASSWGDDEQYF.

This clonotype was seen a few times. This rearrangement joins TRBV24-1 to TRBJ2-7; D not resolved. The V gene's germline CDR1 is KGHDR and CDR2 SFDVKD. Trimming shortened V by 5 bases and J by 6 bases, and 10 bases separated the two germline ends. CDR3 size: 12 residues. The CDR3, as DNA: TGTGCCACCAGTGCTGTCTCTGGCGAGCAGTACTTC. Translation: CATSAVSGEQYF.

This clonotype was picked up one time. With a much larger clone just one base away, this may be a read error. This chain links TRBV13 with TRBJ2-2, with 12 bases matching TRBD2. From germline, CDR1 is PRHDT and CDR2 FYEKMQ (reference sequence). The CDR3 runs to 17 residues. Here the CDR3 reads CASSTRTSGAFTGELSF. As DNA, the CDR3 is TGTGCCAGCAGCACCAGGACTAGCGGGGCTTTCACCGGGGAGCTGTCTTTT.

The chain joins TRBV12-3 or TRBV12-4 to TRBJ2-2; 8 nucleotides match TRBD1. V dropped 1 base and J dropped 4; count of bases not matched to a gene: 8. This CDR3 has 17 residues. CDR3 nucleotides: TGTGCCAGCAGTTTAGATCAGGGGGCCCGGGGCACCGGGGAGCTGTTTTTT. This translates into CASSLDQGARGTGELFF.

This clonotype was recorded many times. This chain joins TRBV24-1 and TRBJ1-5, with 8 bases fitting TRBD1. The CDR3 has 13 residues. The V gene's germline CDR1 is KGHDR and CDR2 SFDVKD. The V and J ends lost 7 bases and 5 bases, in that order; junction bases with no gene match: 3. The CDR3 DNA is TGTGCCACCAGAGTGACAGGGGATCAGCCCCAGCATTTT. Its protein product is CATRVTGDQPQHF.

V gene TRBV7-2 combines with J gene TRBJ2-7, with D possibly called TRBD1 or TRBD2 (5 bases each). V dropped 5 bases and J dropped 6 bases, with 17 bases sitting between them. CDR1 is SGHTA and CDR2 is FQGNSA in the germline V gene. The CDR3 sequence is 14 residues long. The CDR3 is CASSRGDAPLEQYF. The CDR3 region has the DNA TGTGCCAGCAGCCGAGGGGACGCTCCACTCGAGCAGTACTTC.

For this clonotype: A junction end diverges from the germline sequence, so it may reflect a read error. The chain joins TRBV5-1 to TRBJ2-7; possibly TRBD2 for D (6 bases). Germline lookup yields CDR1 SGHRS and CDR2 YFSETQ. The CDR3 runs 15 residues. The CDR3 DNA reads as TGCGCCGGCAGCTTGGTTCGGGGGAGCTCCTACGAGCGGTACTTC. Its protein product is CAGSLVRGSSYERYF.

This clonotype showed up many times. The rearrangement uses TRBV30 and TRBJ2-3; no definite D call. Germline V gene data show CDR1 as GTSNPN and CDR2 as SVGIG (reference sequence). Between the trimmed V and J ends, which lost 0 bases and 4 bases, there was a span of 14 bases. The CDR3 is made up of 15 amino acids. Here the CDR3 DNA reads TGTGCCTGGAGTGTACCTTTCTTAGTCCCAGATACGCAGTATTTT. Translated, it gives CAWSVPFLVPDTQYF.

The V call is TRBV13, the J call TRBJ2-5, with D possibly matching TRBD2 (5 bases). The length of the CDR3 is 15 residues. Trimming pared 2 bases from V and 1 base from J, leaving 11 bases between. The V gene's germline CDR1 is PRHDT and CDR2 FYEKMQ (reference sequence). CDR3 loop: CASSLSDGVQETQYF. CDR3 bases: TGTGCCAGCAGCTTAAGCGACGGGGTCCAAGAGACCCAGTACTTC.

This clonotype came up many times. The chain carries TRBV12-3 or TRBV12-4 and TRBJ1-6, with D possibly being TRBD1 (5 bases). The CDR3 runs 15 residues. With 2 bases removed from V and 13 bases from J, the gap between germline ends came to 18 bases. CDR3 in amino acids: CASSLFSGSPFPLHF. DNA for the CDR3: TGTGCCAGCAGTTTATTTTCAGGGTCACCGTTTCCCCTCCACTTT.

This clonotype was detected many times. The rearrangement uses TRBV27 and TRBJ1-5; possible D gene TRBD1, 6 bases. CDR3 length equals 13 residues. CDR1 is MNHEY, CDR2 SMNVEV, per germline (reference sequence). V lost 4 bases and J 7 bases, leaving 11 bases between the germline ends. CDR3 amino acids: CASSSNRVQPQHF. CDR3 coding DNA: TGTGCCAGCAGTTCCAACAGGGTCCAGCCCCAGCATTTT.

This rearrangement joins TRBV7-2 to TRBJ2-7; 9 nucleotides agree with TRBD2. The CDR3 extends over 14 amino acids. The germline gives CDR1 SGHTA, CDR2 FQGNSA. Unmatched junction bases numbered 3, after V lost 4 bases and J lost 2 bases. The DNA of the CDR3 is TGTGCCAGCAGCTGGACTAGCGACGCCTACGAGCAGTACTTC. Its protein is CASSWTSDAYEQYF.

This clonotype was detected ten times or more. The genes are TRBV29-1 and TRBJ2-2, with D uncertain. There are 13 residues in the CDR3. Deletions cut 2 bases from V and 0 bases from J, with 4 bases between. The germline gives CDR1 SQVTM, CDR2 ANQGSEA. This chain's CDR3 is CSVESANTGELFF. DNA for the CDR3: TGCAGCGTTGAATCGGCGAACACCGGGGAGCTGTTTTTT.

This clonotype was recorded at least ten times. The chain uses TRBV27 and TRBJ2-7; the D gene is possibly TRBD2 (5 bases). The CDR3 spans 13 residues. With 7 bases removed from V and 6 bases from J, the gap between germline ends came to 16 bases. Germline V CDR1 and CDR2: MNHEY, SMNVEV (reference sequence). CDR3 residues: CASKDLPSSEQYF. The CDR3 nucleotides are TGTGCCAGCAAGGACTTGCCCTCGTCCGAGCAGTACTTC.

This clonotype turned up a few times. The rearrangement joins TRBV27 to TRBJ2-7; 8 nucleotides line up with TRBD2. Germline V gene data show CDR1 as MNHEY and CDR2 as SMNVEV (reference sequence). The CDR3 is 14 amino acids. Germline trimming cut 5 bases from V and 3 bases from J; bases unmatched to any gene: 6. DNA for the CDR3: TGTGCCAGCAGTCCGGGACTAGGCTTCTACGAGCAGTACTTC. Residues: CASSPGLGFYEQYF.

This clonotype was counted many times. The V gene is TRBV4-3, the J gene TRBJ2-7, with a weak D call TRBD1 (5 bases). V was pared by 1 base and J by 0 bases, with 7 bases between. The CDR3 consists of 14 residues. The V gene's germline CDR1 is LGHNA and CDR2 YSLEER. The chain's CDR3 is CASSQGQYSYEQYF. As DNA, the CDR3 is TGCGCCAGCAGCCAAGGACAGTACTCCTACGAGCAGTACTTC.

This clonotype showed up just a few times. A much larger clone lies a single base off, so this may be a read error. V is TRBV7-2 and J is TRBJ2-3; perhaps TRBD2 as D (6 bases). The CDR3 runs 16 residues. The germline CDR1 and CDR2 sequences are SGHTA and FQGNSA. The CDR3 region has the DNA TGTGCCAGCAGCTCATCCCTAGCGCCTAGCACAGGTACGCAGTATTTT. It encodes CASSSSLAPSTGTQYF.

Concerning this clonotype: One base away lies a much larger clone, so this may be a sequencing read error. This chain uses TRBV6-5 with TRBJ2-3, with D unclear. Germline V gives CDR1 MNHEY, CDR2 SVGAGI. This CDR3 has 13 residues. Trimming pared 4 bases from V and 6 bases from J, leaving 11 bases between. CDR3 coding DNA: TGTGCCAGCAGTTTAGCAGACTGGGATACGCAGTATTTT. It codes for CASSLADWDTQYF.

Only a few counts were recorded for this clonotype. The chain carries TRBV12-3 or TRBV12-4 and TRBJ2-5; no clear D. This CDR3 region has 13 residues. The ends were cut back, 4 bases at V and 5 bases at J, with 11 bases in the middle. In DNA form, the CDR3 reads TGTGCCAGCAGTTCCGGAACGCCGGAGACCCAGTACTTC. Its translation: CASSSGTPETQYF.

This clonotype was counted many times. The V gene is TRBV28, the J gene TRBJ2-5; 9 bases fit TRBD1. Germline lookup yields CDR1 MDHEN and CDR2 SYDVKM. J gave up 4 bases and V 6 bases, and 9 bases lay outside the gene matches. The CDR3 covers 15 residues. Here the CDR3 reads CASRVPYRGLETQYF. In nucleotides, the CDR3 is TGTGCCAGCAGGGTCCCTTACAGGGGGCTAGAGACCCAGTACTTC.